These 20 T cell receptor beta chains originate from one sample sequenced in a study of cytomegalovirus exposure and HLA in healthy donors (dated by TCRdb to the late 2010s). The method behind the library was the immunoSEQ multiplex PCR assay. A mixture of 60 forward primers for TCR Vbeta segments and 13 reverse primers for TCR Jbeta segments was used in the multiplex PCR. Entries here come from immuneACCESS through TCRdb and include only in-frame sequences with V and J called. Some clones fail to appear in such tables; in the studies checked, an unresolved V gene covers under half of the shortfall, and the cause of the remainder is unknown. The sample table records about 120,000 clones; roughly 80% of these occur just once. Together, the top ten hold about 20% of the sample. Sequencing was done on a sample of PBMCs. Receptors originate from a man between 18 and 35 years old in good health and CMV-seropositive.

The chain is built from TRBV10-3 and TRBJ2-1; weak D call: TRBD1 (5 bases). This CDR3 has 16 residues. V shed 1 base and J shed 1 base, with 11 bases lying between them. Germline V CDR1 and CDR2: ENHRY, SYGVKD. CDR3 protein: CAISEYNSGSYNEQFF. The DNA for the CDR3 is TGTGCCATCAGTGAGTATAATTCAGGGTCCTACAATGAGCAGTTCTTC.

This clone was picked up a small number of times. This chain uses TRBV5-6 with TRBJ2-1; TRBD1 agrees at 11 bases. J was trimmed by 7 bases and V by 3 bases; bases with no gene match: 6. This CDR3 has 15 amino acids. Germline V gene lookup returns CDR1 SGHDT and CDR2 YYEEEE. CDR3 amino acids: CASSSGQGARNEQFF. CDR3 nucleotides: TGTGCCAGCAGCTCCGGACAGGGGGCTAGGAATGAGCAGTTCTTC. Looking up the rest from reference TRBV5-6 and TRBJ2-1 gives the full variable domain: DAGVTQSPTHLIKTRGQQVTLRCSPKSGHDTVSWYQQALGQGPQFIFQYYEEEERQRGNFPDRFSGHQFPNYSSELNVNALLLGDSALYLCASSSGQGARNEQFFGPGTRLTVL.

V is TRBV7-9 and J is TRBJ2-2; TRBD1 might be the D (6 bases). Germline V gene data show CDR1 as SEHNR and CDR2 as FQNEAQ (reference sequence). V shed 1 base and J shed 7 bases, with 13 bases lying between them. CDR3 length: 15 residues. The CDR3 protein is CASSLVLQGYGELFF. CDR3 nucleotides: TGTGCCAGCAGCTTAGTTCTACAGGGATACGGGGAGCTGTTTTTT.

J is TRBJ2-3 and V is TRBV29-1, with a weak D call TRBD2 (7 bases). V gave up 6 bases and J gave up 2 bases, with 12 bases separating them. The germline V gene encodes CDR1 SQVTM and CDR2 ANQGSEA. The CDR3 is made up of 13 amino acids. The CDR3 region is CSVKGGLTDTQYF. The CDR3 DNA sequence: TGCAGCGTGAAGGGGGGGCTCACAGATACGCAGTATTTT.

The chain links TRBV4-2 to TRBJ1-4; D is ambiguous. V was pared by 3 bases and J by 5 bases, with 10 bases between. The germline V gene encodes CDR1 LGHNA and CDR2 YNFKEQ. The CDR3 covers 14 residues. The DNA of the CDR3 is TGTGCCAGCAGCCACCCAGAGGCGAATGAAAAACTGTTTTTT. Its protein is CASSHPEANEKLFF.

The chain has TRBV2 and TRBJ1-2; tentative D call: TRBD1 (5 bases). Germline V lookup: CDR1 SNHLY, CDR2 FYNNEI. Between the trimmed V and J ends, which lost 1 base and 5 bases, there was a span of 11 bases. The CDR3 runs 14 residues. The CDR3 protein is CASSEGQKGYGYTF. DNA for the CDR3: TGTGCCAGCAGTGAAGGCCAGAAGGGGTATGGCTACACCTTC.

The J gene is TRBJ2-2, the V gene TRBV10-1; D unresolved. Germline CDR1 is WNHNN and CDR2 is SYGVQD (reference sequence). The CDR3 loop spans 12 amino acids. V lost 8 bases to trimming and J lost 3 bases, with 7 bases between them. CDR3 nucleotide sequence: TGCGCCAGCGGGCCCTACACCGGGGAGCTGTTTTTT. Translation gives CASGPYTGELFF.

The V gene is TRBV7-9, the J gene TRBJ1-6, with 8 nucleotides matching TRBD1. Germline assignment: CDR1 SEHNR and CDR2 FQNEAQ (reference sequence). This CDR3 region has 14 residues. Losses at the gene ends were 6 bases for V and 7 bases for J; bases not matched to a gene: 5. For the CDR3, the DNA is TGTGCCAGCAGTAAGACAGGGGAAAATTCACCCCTCCACTTT. Its protein is CASSKTGENSPLHF. Using reference TRBV7-9 and TRBJ1-6 for the parts outside the CDR3, the full variable domain is DTGVSQNPRHKITKRGQNVTFRCDPISEHNRLYWYRQTLGQGPEFLTYFQNEAQLEKSRLLSDRFSAERPKGSFSTLEIQRTEQGDSAMYLCASSKTGENSPLHFGNGTRLTVT.

This chain's CDR3 is CASSLASGYTDTQYF. In DNA, the CDR3 is TGTGCCAGCAGTTTAGCGTCGGGGTACACAGATACGCAGTATTTT. This chain connects TRBV27 to TRBJ2-3; D might be TRBD2 (5 bases). V was shortened by 2 bases and J by 2 bases, with 11 bases between the two germline ends. This CDR3 spans 15 amino acids. The germline V gene has CDR1 MNHEY and CDR2 SMNVEV (reference sequence).

The chain couples TRBV6-6 to TRBJ2-3; a possible D gene is TRBD1 (6 bases). Germline V gene data show CDR1 as MNHNY and CDR2 as SVGAGI (reference sequence). V was cut by 6 bases and J by 8 bases, with 24 bases left in between. The CDR3 runs to 16 residues. DNA of the CDR3: TGTGCCAGCAGGCAGGGACATGCTAGTGGCACGGGTACGCAGTATTTT. Amino acid sequence: CASRQGHASGTGTQYF.

The J gene is TRBJ1-1, the V gene TRBV27; 12 bases align to TRBD1. CDR1 MNHEY and CDR2 SMNVEV come from the germline V gene (reference sequence). The J segment lost 7 bases and the V segment lost 3 bases, leaving 6 bases of the junction unmatched. This CDR3 comprises 15 residues. CDR3 protein: CASSFRGTGGHEAFF. The CDR3, as DNA: TGTGCCAGCAGTTTCAGGGGGACAGGGGGCCATGAAGCTTTCTTT.

Written as DNA, the CDR3 is TGTGCCAGCAGCTCAGGGGATCAGCCCCAGCATTTT. Translated, it gives CASSSGDQPQHF. The chain links TRBV5-6 to TRBJ1-5, with D perhaps matching TRBD1 (6 bases). This CDR3 contains 12 residues. CDR1 is SGHDT and CDR2 is YYEEEE in the germline V gene. Trimming took 3 bases from V and 5 from J, leaving 6 bases between them.

The rearrangement joins TRBV30 to TRBJ2-1, with D unresolved. Germline V gene lookup returns CDR1 GTSNPN and CDR2 SVGIG (reference sequence). The CDR3 contains 15 residues. The V gene lost 2 bases and the J gene lost 0 bases, with 11 bases spanning the gap. CDR3 nucleotide sequence: TGTGCCTGGAGTACTCCAACCGGCTCCTACAATGAGCAGTTCTTC. Translating gives CAWSTPTGSYNEQFF.

The rearrangement joins TRBV5-6 to TRBJ2-3; TRBD1 might be the D (5 bases). The CDR3 totals 13 residues. V shed 2 bases and J shed 3 bases, with 7 bases lying between them. Germline CDR1 SGHDT, CDR2 YYEEEE. This CDR3 reads CASSLGETDTQYF. CDR3 coding DNA: TGTGCCAGCAGCTTAGGGGAAACAGATACGCAGTATTTT.

V and J are TRBV6-1 and TRBJ1-5; D remains unclear. CDR3 length: 13 amino acids. Germline CDR1 is MNHNS and CDR2 is SASEGT. The V end was cut by 7 bases, the J end by 5 bases, with 12 bases between. CDR3 nucleotides: TGTGCCAGCACCCGTGAGGTATATCAGCCCCAGCATTTT. Translated: CASTREVYQPQHF.

The chain employs TRBV18 and TRBJ1-1, with D perhaps matching TRBD1 (5 bases). V lost 9 bases, J lost 0 bases, and 17 bases lay in between. Germline CDR1 reads KGHSH; CDR2 reads LQKENI. The CDR3 has 15 residues. CDR3 nucleotides: TGTGCCAGTCTGAGACAGCCCAGCATGAACACTGAAGCTTTCTTT. Encoded protein: CASLRQPSMNTEAFF.

The genes are TRBV27 and TRBJ1-2; D might be TRBD1 (5 bases). Germline V CDR1 and CDR2: MNHEY, SMNVEV (reference sequence). Trimming stripped 6 bases from V and 6 bases from J, with 14 bases between. The CDR3 is 13 amino acids. This CDR3 is CASRSGTKNGYTF. In DNA, the CDR3 is TGTGCCAGCAGGTCAGGGACTAAAAATGGCTACACCTTC.

The V call is TRBV5-1, the J call TRBJ2-1; 10 bases line up with TRBD2. V dropped 7 bases and J dropped 9; count of bases not matched to a gene: 19. The germline V gene encodes CDR1 SGHRS and CDR2 YFSETQ. CDR3 length: 17 residues. The CDR3 nucleotides are TGCGCCAGCCGCCCCCTAGCGGGGGACCCCGGGATCGGTGAGCAGTTCTTC. Its protein product is CASRPLAGDPGIGEQFF.

V is TRBV19 and J is TRBJ1-5; 9 bases map to TRBD1. This CDR3 has 16 amino acids. J lost 7 bases, V lost 2 bases, and 9 bases had no gene match. Germline V gives CDR1 LNHDA, CDR2 SQIVND (reference sequence). The CDR3 region is CASSITGQGGTQPQHF. CDR3 DNA sequence: TGTGCCAGTAGTATAACGGGACAGGGAGGGACCCAGCCCCAGCATTTT. The full variable domain, in which reference TRBV19 and TRBJ1-5 provide the parts outside the CDR3, is DGGITQSPKYLFRKEGQNVTLSCEQNLNHDAMYWYRQDPGQGLRLIYYSQIVNDFQKGDIAEGYSVSREKKESFPLTVTSAQKNPTAFYLCASSITGQGGTQPQHFGDGTRLSIL.

The rearrangement joins TRBV5-4 to TRBJ2-1, with 7 bases aligning to TRBD2. The CDR3 has 15 amino acids. Trimming took 3 bases from V and 4 from J; bases not matched to a gene: 7. Germline CDR1 is SGHNT and CDR2 is YYREEE (reference sequence). The CDR3 DNA sequence: TGTGCCAGCAGCTCCCGACTAGCTTCTTACAATGAGCAGTTCTTC. Its protein is CASSSRLASYNEQFF.